The 23 T cell receptor beta chains listed next were all sequenced from one sample in a study of blood T cell repertoires in COVID-19. Data came from immunoSEQ multiplex PCR; TCRdb stores just in-frame clones and leaves some out. Among 250,000 or so clones listed, roughly 87% were seen once. Material: PBMCs or T cells enriched from blood (not recorded which). These receptors originate from a woman in her twenties or thirties with acute COVID-19.

V and J are TRBV7-2 and TRBJ1-4; 7 nucleotides match TRBD1. Germline V gene data show CDR1 as SGHTA and CDR2 as FQGNSA. The CDR3 length is 14 residues. Germline trimming cut 1 base from V and 8 bases from J; bases unmatched to any gene: 4. The CDR3 sequence: CASSLDRGTEKLFF. DNA of the CDR3: TGTGCCAGCAGCTTAGACAGGGGAACGGAAAAACTGTTTTTT. Full variable domain (rest looked up from reference TRBV7-2 and TRBJ1-4): GAGVSQSPSNKVTEKGKDVELRCDPISGHTALYWYRQSLGQGLEFLIYFQGNSAPDKSGLPSDRFSAERTGGSVSTLTIQRTQQEDSAVYLCASSLDRGTEKLFFGSGTQLSVL.

The V and J genes are TRBV7-9 and TRBJ1-1; 7 bases agree with TRBD1. This CDR3 is 14 amino acids long. Germline CDR1 reads SEHNR; CDR2 reads FQNEAQ (reference sequence). The trim removed 5 bases at V and 5 bases at J, leaving 8 bases unmatched. CDR3 nucleotides: TGTGCCAGCAGCCAGAACAGGGGCCAGACTGAAGCTTTCTTT. This translates into CASSQNRGQTEAFF.

CDR3 residues: CAIKTAPTSGTEAFF. DNA of the CDR3: TGTGCCATCAAAACAGCTCCCACCAGCGGCACTGAAGCTTTCTTT. The chain has TRBV10-3 and TRBJ1-1, with D unclear. The length of the CDR3 is 15 residues. The V end was cut by 7 bases, the J end by 4 bases, with 19 bases between. Per the germline V gene, CDR1 is ENHRY and CDR2 is SYGVKD.

This clone was recorded once. The junction differs from germline at one of its ends, possibly a read error. V is TRBV7-2 and J is TRBJ2-2; 7 positions agree with TRBD2. Germline V gene sequence: CDR1 SGHTA, CDR2 FQGNSA. The CDR3 is made up of 15 amino acids. The CDR3: CASSAGASGPGELFF. Here the CDR3 DNA reads TGTGCCAGCAGCGCCGGGGCTAGCGGACCCGGAGAGCTGTTTTTT.

The chain recombines TRBV18 with TRBJ1-5, with D possibly matching TRBD1 (6 bases). With 5 bases removed from V and 3 bases from J, the gap between germline ends came to 20 bases. The length of the CDR3 is 17 residues. CDR1 is KGHSH and CDR2 is LQKENI in the germline V gene. The CDR3 bases are TGTGCCAGCTCAGCGTGGGAGCCAGGGGCTTCCAATCAGCCCCAGCATTTT. It codes for CASSAWEPGASNQPQHF.

V is TRBV6-2 or TRBV6-3 and J is TRBJ2-3, with no clear D. This CDR3 region has 11 residues. Germline values: CDR1 MNHEY, CDR2 SVGEGT. Deletions cut 2 bases from V and 6 bases from J, with 3 bases between. The CDR3 sequence: CASSYPDTQYF. CDR3 nucleotides: TGTGCCAGCAGTTACCCGGATACGCAGTATTTT.

V is TRBV25-1 and J is TRBJ1-5; 11 positions agree with TRBD1. Germline V gene lookup returns CDR1 MGHDK and CDR2 SYGVNS. The CDR3 consists of 15 residues. The V and J ends lost 4 bases and 7 bases, in that order; junction bases with no gene match: 6. The CDR3 is CASSAGQGAWQPQHF. CDR3 sequence (DNA): TGTGCCAGCAGTGCCGGACAGGGGGCTTGGCAGCCCCAGCATTTT.

This chain links TRBV19 with TRBJ1-5, with TRBD1 identical over 11 bases. The CDR3 runs 16 residues. After removal of 6 bases from V and 7 bases from J, the junction contained 11 bases not matched to a gene. Germline V gives CDR1 LNHDA, CDR2 SQIVND (reference sequence). Here the CDR3 DNA reads TGTGCCAGTAGACGAGGAGGGACAGGGGGGTTCCAGCCCCAGCATTTT. Translating gives CASRRGGTGGFQPQHF. Combining the CDR3 with reference TRBV19 and TRBJ1-5 gives the whole variable domain DGGITQSPKYLFRKEGQNVTLSCEQNLNHDAMYWYRQDPGQGLRLIYYSQIVNDFQKGDIAEGYSVSREKKESFPLTVTSAQKNPTAFYLCASRRGGTGGFQPQHFGDGTRLSIL.

This chain links TRBV7-6 with TRBJ1-4, with 9 bases aligning to TRBD1. V was clipped by 5 bases and J by 8 bases; unmatched bases: 6. The CDR3 is made up of 14 amino acids. Germline V gene sequence: CDR1 SGHVS, CDR2 FNYEAQ. CDR3 sequence: CASSPGTGYEKLFF. In nucleotides, the CDR3 is TGTGCCAGCAGCCCAGGGACAGGGTACGAAAAACTGTTTTTT.

The rearrangement links TRBV11-2 to TRBJ1-6; perhaps TRBD1 as D (6 bases). CDR3 length: 12 residues. The germline gives CDR1 SGHAT, CDR2 FQNNGV. Trimming left V 9 bases short and J 7 bases short, with 10 bases between. The CDR3 sequence: CASGQTNSPLHF. The CDR3, as DNA: TGTGCCAGTGGACAGACGAATTCACCCCTCCACTTT.

The chain links TRBV5-4 to TRBJ2-1; 12 bases are a match to TRBD2. The CDR3 spans 15 residues. The V gene's germline CDR1 is SGHNT and CDR2 YYREEE (reference sequence). Trimming took 0 bases from V and 9 from J; bases not matched to a gene: 4. The CDR3 spells CASSLGLAGVFEQFF. The DNA of the CDR3 is TGTGCCAGCAGCTTGGGACTAGCGGGGGTATTTGAGCAGTTCTTC.

V gene TRBV30 combines with J gene TRBJ2-7, with 7 positions matching TRBD1. Germline-derived CDR1 and CDR2 are GTSNPN and SVGIG (reference sequence). V dropped 8 bases and J dropped 0; count of bases not matched to a gene: 4. The CDR3 is made up of 12 amino acids. The CDR3 region is CAEGASSYEQYF. The CDR3 DNA follows: TGTGCCGAGGGGGCTAGCTCCTACGAGCAGTACTTC. The full variable domain, its missing parts supplied by reference TRBV30 and TRBJ2-7, is SQTIHQWPATLVQPVGSPLSLECTVEGTSNPNLYWYRQAAGRGLQLLFYSVGIGQISSEVPQNLSASRPQDRQFILSSKKLLLSDSGFYLCAEGASSYEQYFGPGTRLTVT.

The CDR3 bases are TGTGCCAGCAGCTTAGCGGGGGGCCTGTACGAGCAGTACTTC. Protein product: CASSLAGGLYEQYF. The rearrangement uses TRBV11-3 and TRBJ2-7; D is possibly TRBD2 (7 bases). Germline CDR1 SGHNT, CDR2 YENEEA. Trimming removed 1 base at V and 4 bases at J, with 11 bases between. This CDR3 is 14 amino acids long.

Points on this clone: The sample carries other DNA sequences with the same CDR3. The chain links TRBV3-1 (or the pseudogene TRBV3-2) to TRBJ1-2; TRBD1 agrees at 10 bases. CDR3 length equals 14 residues. V lost 4 bases to trimming and J lost 2 bases; unmatched junction nucleotides: 1. Germline V gene data show CDR1 as LGHDT and CDR2 as YNNKEL (reference sequence). The CDR3 reads CASSLTGGNYGYTF. The CDR3 nucleotides are TGTGCCAGCAGCCTGACAGGGGGCAACTATGGCTACACCTTC.

The chain carries TRBV13 and TRBJ1-2; no firm D call. V lost 3 bases and J lost 8, with 22 bases in between. Germline V lookup: CDR1 PRHDT, CDR2 FYEKMQ (reference sequence). This CDR3 comprises 16 residues. CDR3 coding DNA: TGTGCCAGCAGCTTGGGTGGGCAGCCATCTGCGGGAGGCTACACCTTC. Residues: CASSLGGQPSAGGYTF. Looking up the rest from reference TRBV13 and TRBJ1-2 gives the full variable domain: AAGVIQSPRHLIKEKRETATLKCYPIPRHDTVYWYQQGPGQDPQFLISFYEKMQSDKGSIPDRFSAQQFSDYHSELNMSSLELGDSALYFCASSLGGQPSAGGYTFGSGTRLTVV.

This chain joins TRBV27 and TRBJ1-1, with unresolved D. Germline V CDR1 and CDR2: MNHEY, SMNVEV (reference sequence). The CDR3 covers 13 residues. V was trimmed by 9 bases and J by 1 base, leaving 12 bases between them. DNA of the CDR3: TGTGCCAGTTTGGGAGCCTCGAACACTGAAGCTTTCTTT. Protein product: CASLGASNTEAFF.

The chain joins TRBV7-9 to TRBJ1-1, with 7 bases lining up with TRBD1. The CDR3 covers 15 residues. J was trimmed by 5 bases and V by 5 bases; bases with no gene match: 11. In germline, CDR1 is SEHNR, CDR2 FQNEAQ (reference sequence). The chain's CDR3 is CASSLKGGAGTEAFF. CDR3 bases: TGTGCCAGCAGCCTCAAAGGGGGCGCCGGAACTGAAGCTTTCTTT.

The rearrangement joins TRBV6-5 to TRBJ2-1; 10 nucleotides line up with TRBD2. This CDR3 comprises 14 residues. CDR1 is MNHEY and CDR2 is SVGAGI in the germline V gene. The trim removed 6 bases at V and 3 bases at J, leaving 2 bases unmatched. CDR3 nucleotide sequence: TGTGCCAGCAGGCAGCGGGAGGGCTACAATGAGCAGTTCTTC. Translating it yields CASRQREGYNEQFF.

V is TRBV29-1 and J is TRBJ1-1, with a possible D match to TRBD1 (5 bases). With 5 bases removed from V and 5 bases from J, the gap between germline ends came to 18 bases. The CDR3 length is 14 residues. In germline, CDR1 is SQVTM, CDR2 ANQGSEA. The CDR3: CSVRRGRGGTEAFF. The CDR3 DNA sequence: TGCAGCGTTCGAAGGGGCCGGGGAGGTACTGAAGCTTTCTTT.

The chain couples TRBV7-9 to TRBJ1-2, with D perhaps TRBD1 (6 bases). The length of the CDR3 is 12 residues. V was cut by 10 bases and J by 6 bases, with 15 bases left in between. The germline V gene has CDR1 SEHNR and CDR2 FQNEAQ (reference sequence). CDR3 DNA sequence: TGTGCCACTTTTACAGGGTATGATGGCTACACCTTC. Translated, it gives CATFTGYDGYTF.

This sequence joins TRBV5-4 and TRBJ1-6; D not certain. Germline values: CDR1 SGHNT, CDR2 YYREEE (reference sequence). CDR3 length: 15 residues. The V gene lost 0 bases and the J gene lost 8 bases, with 12 bases spanning the gap. The CDR3 region has the DNA TGTGCCAGCAGCTTGGGTCAGATCGCTTATTCACCCCTCCACTTT. It translates to CASSLGQIAYSPLHF.

V gene TRBV5-1 combines with J gene TRBJ1-4, with D possibly TRBD1 on 5 matching bases. Looked up from germline, CDR1 is SGHRS and CDR2 is YFSETQ. V lost 4 bases and J 0 bases, leaving 7 bases between the germline ends. The CDR3 consists of 14 residues. Here the CDR3 DNA reads TGCGCCAGCAGCACCAGGGCAACTAATGAAAAACTGTTTTTT. This encodes CASSTRATNEKLFF.

This chain connects TRBV6-2 or TRBV6-3 to TRBJ1-5; D gene unclear. CDR1 and CDR2 from the germline V gene are MNHEY and SVGEGT. The CDR3 has 14 residues. The V and J ends lost 2 bases and 1 base respectively, with 6 bases between them. The CDR3 protein is CASSYISSNQPQHF. CDR3 in DNA: TGTGCCAGCAGTTACATTAGCAGCAATCAGCCCCAGCATTTT.